These 26 T cell receptor beta chains were sequenced from one sample in a study of T cell repertoires in cytomegalovirus infection. These receptors are not linked to any known antigen. One entry per CDR3 protein results from TCRdb running MiXCR on the reads. This table has 230,000 or so distinct CDR3 sequences, 35% to 45% appearing once. This sample comprised CD8+ T cells from cultured PBMCs, obtained from culture after CMV antigen stimulation. The receptor source for this set is a human donor in good health (CMV status not recorded). Some clones in this sample may be carry-over from other donors' samples.

The V gene is TRBV15, the J gene TRBJ2-1; D may match TRBD1 or TRBD2 (6 bases each). Germline V lookup: CDR1 LNHNV, CDR2 YYDKDF (reference sequence). The ends were cut back, 3 bases at V and 5 bases at J, with 20 bases in the middle. The CDR3 is 17 residues long. The CDR3 sequence is CATSRRGRDTRDNEQFF. CDR3 DNA sequence: TGTGCCACCAGCAGGCGGGGCCGGGACACAAGGGACAATGAGCAGTTCTTC.

The chain carries TRBV6-6 and TRBJ2-1; possibly TRBD1 for D (6 bases). The CDR3 sequence is 13 residues long. Germline values: CDR1 MNHNY, CDR2 SVGAGI (reference sequence). Trimming took off 5 bases at V and 6 bases at J, with 11 bases between the two ends. This chain's CDR3 is CASSRTRGNEQFF. Written as DNA, the CDR3 is TGTGCCAGCAGTCGGACCAGGGGCAATGAGCAGTTCTTC.

V and J are TRBV7-9 and TRBJ1-1; D is uncertain. The CDR3 spans 12 residues. Germline assignment: CDR1 SEHNR and CDR2 FQNEAQ (reference sequence). The V and J ends lost 0 bases and 7 bases respectively, with 6 bases between them. The CDR3 here is CASSLASFEAFF. The CDR3, as DNA: TGTGCCAGCAGCTTAGCTTCTTTTGAAGCTTTCTTT.

Only a few counts were recorded for this clonotype. The chain has TRBV5-4 and TRBJ1-2; D not certain. The V end lost 4 bases, the J end lost 4 bases, and 11 bases lay between the germline ends. In germline, CDR1 is SGHNT, CDR2 YYREEE (reference sequence). CDR3 length: 13 amino acids. CDR3 residues: CASSREILYGYTF. In DNA form, the CDR3 reads TGTGCCAGCAGCCGCGAAATCCTCTATGGCTACACCTTC.

V is TRBV28 and J is TRBJ2-6; 13 bases map to TRBD2. V lost 6 bases to trimming and J lost 0 bases; unmatched junction nucleotides: 8. From germline, CDR1 is MDHEN and CDR2 SYDVKM. This CDR3 has 19 amino acids. The CDR3 spells CASSPKRTSGSSGANVLTF. The CDR3 nucleotides read TGTGCCAGCAGCCCCAAAAGGACTAGCGGGAGCTCTGGGGCCAACGTCCTGACTTTC.

This rearrangement joins TRBV20-1 to TRBJ1-1; no reliable D call. The CDR3 has 15 residues. Trimming took off 5 bases at V and 0 bases at J, with 16 bases between the two ends. The germline gives CDR1 DFQATT, CDR2 SNEGSKA (reference sequence). CDR3 DNA sequence: TGCAGTGCTGACCCCTTTGGCACGATGAACACTGAAGCTTTCTTT. Protein: CSADPFGTMNTEAFF.

Worth noting for this clonotype: At one of its ends the junction is not consistent with the germline gene, which may arise from a read error. The V gene is TRBV14, the J gene TRBJ1-5; TRBD1 matches 9 bases. The CDR3 spans 15 residues. Looked up from germline, CDR1 is SGHDN and CDR2 is FVKESK. For the CDR3, the DNA is TGTGCCAGCAGCTACAGGGGGCGCGTGGACCAGCACCAGCATTTT. Protein: CASSYRGRVDQHQHF. The full variable domain, completed using reference TRBV14 and TRBJ1-5, is EAGVTQFPSHSVIEKGQTVTLRCDPISGHDNLYWYRRVMGKEIKFLLHFVKESKQDESGMPNNRFLAERTGGTYSTLKVQPAELEDSGVYFCASSYRGRVDQHQHFGDGTRLSIL.

A few counts support this clonotype. This rearrangement joins TRBV7-9 to TRBJ2-7, with 8 bases aligning to TRBD2. Germline lookup yields CDR1 SEHNR and CDR2 FQNEAQ (reference sequence). The CDR3 covers 14 residues. The ends lost 4 bases at V and 0 bases at J; junction bases unmatched: 2. CDR3 amino acids: CASSSGTSSYEQYF. Written as DNA, the CDR3 is TGTGCCAGCAGCTCCGGGACTAGCTCCTACGAGCAGTACTTC.

This clonotype was picked up a small number of times. The V gene is TRBV6-5, the J gene TRBJ2-1, with D uncertain. The V gene's germline CDR1 is MNHEY and CDR2 SVGAGI. Trimming pared 5 bases from V and 0 bases from J, leaving 14 bases between. This CDR3 has 16 amino acids. CDR3 amino acids: CASSNARLSSYNEQFF. DNA for the CDR3: TGTGCCAGCAGTAACGCCCGACTGAGCTCCTACAATGAGCAGTTCTTC.

V gene TRBV10-3 combines with J gene TRBJ2-7, with 8 bases that match TRBD2. This CDR3 contains 16 residues. Germline V gives CDR1 ENHRY, CDR2 SYGVKD. V was clipped by 2 bases and J by 2 bases; unmatched bases: 8. DNA for the CDR3: TGTGCCATCAGTGAGCCTCAACTAGCGGCCACCTACGAGCAGTACTTC. It specifies CAISEPQLAATYEQYF.

The gene calls are TRBV28 and TRBJ2-7, with 10 positions matching TRBD2. V lost 6 bases and J lost 3; bases outside the gene matches: 11. There are 16 residues in the CDR3. Per germline, CDR1 MDHEN and CDR2 SYDVKM. The CDR3 sequence: CASSIGSSGSFYEQYF. CDR3 sequence (DNA): TGTGCCAGCAGCATTGGGTCTAGCGGGAGCTTCTACGAGCAGTACTTC.

Only a few counts were recorded for this clonotype. The J gene is TRBJ2-2, the V gene TRBV7-6, with D unclear. Germline V CDR1 and CDR2: SGHVS, FNYEAQ. There are 13 residues in the CDR3. V was clipped by 10 bases and J by 2 bases, with 11 bases between them. The CDR3 DNA reads as TGTGCCAACGGGCCAGCTAACACCGGGGAGCTGTTTTTT. Translated, it gives CANGPANTGELFF.

Ten or more counts support this clonotype. The chain has TRBV7-8 and TRBJ2-1; D tentatively reads TRBD1 or TRBD2 (6 bases each). CDR3 size: 16 residues. In germline, CDR1 is SGHVS, CDR2 FQNEAQ. The V end was cut by 1 base, the J end by 2 bases, with 12 bases between. CDR3 DNA: TGTGCCAGCAGCTTAGGGGGGGCGATCCCCTACAATGAGCAGTTCTTC. Translating gives CASSLGGAIPYNEQFF.

V and J are TRBV7-8 and TRBJ1-1; TRBD1 matches 10 bases. This CDR3 spans 15 amino acids. V trimming: 4 bases; J trimming: 2 bases; junction bases outside the gene matches: 4. Germline loops: CDR1 SGHVS, CDR2 FQNEAQ. CDR3 nucleotide sequence: TGTGCCAGCAGCTCGGGACAGGGGATTAACACTGAAGCTTTCTTT. Protein sequence: CASSSGQGINTEAFF.

The CDR3 sequence: CASSGSGAKDTQYF. The CDR3 nucleotides are TGTGCCAGCAGCGGAAGTGGAGCAAAAGATACGCAGTATTTT. This chain links TRBV9 with TRBJ2-3; D unresolved. Trimming shortened V by 3 bases and J by 5 bases, and 13 bases separated the two germline ends. The CDR3 totals 14 residues. Germline-derived CDR1 and CDR2 are SGDLS and YYNGEE.

V usage is TRBV7-9 and J usage is TRBJ1-1; D is undetermined. V was clipped by 6 bases and J by 3 bases, with 11 bases between them. The germline V gene has CDR1 SEHNR and CDR2 FQNEAQ (reference sequence). The CDR3 loop spans 13 amino acids. The CDR3 is CASRTPSHTEAFF. The DNA for the CDR3 is TGTGCCAGCAGGACGCCATCCCACACTGAAGCTTTCTTT.

A note on this clonotype: This is likely a read error, given that the CDR3 carries no conserved phenylalanine or tryptophan at its end. J is TRBJ1-1 and V is TRBV20-1; D is uncertain. V gave up 4 bases and J gave up 1 base, with 7 bases separating them. In germline, CDR1 is DFQATT, CDR2 SNEGSKA (reference sequence). This CDR3 comprises 12 residues. The CDR3 region is CSATTSNTEAFY. CDR3 in DNA: TGCAGTGCTACCACATCGAACACTGAAGCTTTCTAT.

The J gene is TRBJ2-7, the V gene TRBV7-9; no firm D call. Trimming removed 3 bases from V and 0 bases from J, with 9 bases in between. This CDR3 is 14 amino acids long. Germline CDR1 reads SEHNR; CDR2 reads FQNEAQ (reference sequence). The CDR3 bases are TGTGCCAGCAGCTTTGGCAGACTCTCCTACGAGCAGTACTTC. The encoded protein is CASSFGRLSYEQYF. The variable domain in full, completed from reference TRBV7-9 and TRBJ2-7, reads DTGVSQNPRHKITKRGQNVTFRCDPISEHNRLYWYRQTLGQGPEFLTYFQNEAQLEKSRLLSDRFSAERPKGSFSTLEIQRTEQGDSAMYLCASSFGRLSYEQYFGPGTRLTVT.

The chain employs TRBV7-3 and TRBJ1-2; no reliable D call. The CDR3 loop spans 17 amino acids. Germline values: CDR1 SGHTA, CDR2 FQGTGA. V was clipped by 1 base and J by 4 bases, with 19 bases between them. This CDR3 reads CASSLRAGPEQPYGYTF. The DNA for the CDR3 is TGTGCCAGCAGCTTAAGGGCAGGTCCAGAGCAGCCCTATGGCTACACCTTC.

This clonotype was seen more than once but under ten times. This CDR3 is missing its conserved last phenylalanine or tryptophan, likely due to a read error. The chain carries TRBV6-1 and TRBJ1-2; TRBD1 might be the D (5 bases). The V gene's germline CDR1 is MNHNS and CDR2 SASEGT. The CDR3 covers 15 residues. Trimming removed 6 bases from V and 5 bases from J, with 19 bases in between. In DNA, the CDR3 is TGTGCCAGCAGACCGCCCTTCGGGACGGAATATGGCTACACCCTC. The encoded protein is CASRPPFGTEYGYTL.

J is TRBJ2-1 and V is TRBV15; 9 bases match TRBD2. Germline CDR1 LNHNV, CDR2 YYDKDF (reference sequence). This CDR3 is 16 amino acids long. V gave up 5 bases and J gave up 9 bases; unmatched junction bases: 14. The CDR3 coding sequence is TGTGCCACCAGCCCCGATTCTAGCGGGAAATTTGGTGAGCAGTTCTTC. Amino acids: CATSPDSSGKFGEQFF.

This clonotype occurred a few times. The V gene is TRBV11-2, the J gene TRBJ1-1; no firm D call. Germline CDR1 reads SGHAT; CDR2 reads FQNNGV. Trimming removed 6 bases from V and 5 bases from J, with 16 bases in between. This CDR3 is 14 amino acids long. The CDR3 protein is CASSLSSKVTEAFF. The DNA for the CDR3 is TGTGCCAGCAGTCTTAGTTCCAAAGTGACTGAAGCTTTCTTT.

This rearrangement joins TRBV2 to TRBJ1-5; possibly TRBD1 for D (5 bases). Deletions cut 4 bases from V and 2 bases from J, with 15 bases between. Germline CDR1 and CDR2: SNHLY and FYNNEI. The CDR3 is 16 residues long. Here the CDR3 DNA reads TGTGCCAGCAGTGGAAAGTCCAGGGAGGGCAATCAGCCCCAGCATTTT. It yields the protein CASSGKSREGNQPQHF.

There are many counts of this clonotype. V usage is TRBV7-2 and J usage is TRBJ1-1; D is uncertain. Per germline, CDR1 SGHTA and CDR2 FQGNSA. V was trimmed by 0 bases and J by 0 bases, leaving 5 bases between them. The CDR3 has 14 amino acids. The CDR3 region is CASSLAGVNTEAFF. The CDR3 region has the DNA TGTGCCAGCAGCTTAGCCGGGGTGAACACTGAAGCTTTCTTT.

This clonotype has only a few counts. The rearrangement links TRBV7-9 to TRBJ2-1; TRBD1 is a possible D gene (6 bases). The CDR3 runs to 17 residues. The V and J ends lost 5 bases and 0 bases respectively, with 17 bases between them. Germline-derived CDR1 and CDR2 are SEHNR and FQNEAQ (reference sequence). The CDR3 DNA reads as TGTGCCAGCAGCGGATTAGCTGGGACAAGCTCCTACAATGAGCAGTTCTTC. It translates to CASSGLAGTSSYNEQFF.

As for this clonotype: The conserved final phenylalanine or tryptophan is absent from the CDR3, which likely points to a read error. This chain connects TRBV15 to TRBJ1-4; D is undetermined. CDR1 is LNHNV, CDR2 YYDKDF, per germline (reference sequence). The CDR3 has 19 amino acids. V dropped 0 bases and J dropped 0 bases, with 17 bases sitting between them. The CDR3 loop is CATSRDKKRAHATNEKLFY. In nucleotides, the CDR3 is TGTGCCACCAGCAGAGATAAAAAGCGAGCACACGCAACTAATGAAAAACTGTTTTAT.